This T cell receptor (beta chain) was obtained from a study of CD8+ T cells in alopecia areata. Reverse transcription of extracted RNA yielded cDNA, which provided the sequencing template. Clones were read by immunoSEQ multiplex PCR, and TCRdb kept only the in-frame ones, dropping some. Among roughly 250,000 clones listed, under 80% were seen once. This CDR3 comprises 15 residues. The germline gives CDR1 SGHRS, CDR2 YFSETQ. The ends were cut back, 3 bases at V and 4 bases at J, with 13 bases in the middle. V and J are TRBV5-1 and TRBJ2-2; perhaps TRBD1 as D (5 bases). The sequence derives from a human donor with alopecia areata. The sequences come from CD4+ T cells sorted from blood, collected at week 0. The CDR3 DNA sequence: TGCGCCAGCAGCTCCCAGGGAAGGGGCACCGGGGAGCTGTTTTTT. As protein: CASSSQGRGTGELFF. The full variable domain, rest sourced from reference TRBV5-1 and TRBJ2-2, is KAGVTQTPRYLIKTRGQQVTLSCSPISGHRSVSWYQQTPGQGLQFLFEYFSETQRNKGNFPGRFSGRQFSNSRSEMNVSTLELGDSALYLCASSSQGRGTGELFFGEGSRLTVL.